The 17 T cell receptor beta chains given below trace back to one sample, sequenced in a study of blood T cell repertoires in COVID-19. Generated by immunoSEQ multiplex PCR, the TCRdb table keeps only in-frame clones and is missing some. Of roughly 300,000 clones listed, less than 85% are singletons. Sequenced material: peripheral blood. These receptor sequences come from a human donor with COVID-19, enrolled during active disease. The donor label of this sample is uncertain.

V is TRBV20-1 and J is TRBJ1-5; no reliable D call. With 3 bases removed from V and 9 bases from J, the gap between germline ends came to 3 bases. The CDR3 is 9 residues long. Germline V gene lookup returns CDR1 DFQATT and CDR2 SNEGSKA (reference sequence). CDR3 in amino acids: CSASRPQHF. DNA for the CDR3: TGCAGTGCTAGTCGGCCCCAGCATTTT.

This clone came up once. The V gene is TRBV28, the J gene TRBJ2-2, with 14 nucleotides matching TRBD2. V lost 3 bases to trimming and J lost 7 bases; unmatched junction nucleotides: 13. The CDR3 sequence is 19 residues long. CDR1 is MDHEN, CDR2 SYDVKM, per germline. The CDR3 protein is CASSLRSLTSGRAIGELFF. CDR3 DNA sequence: TGTGCCAGCAGTTTGAGATCCTTGACTAGCGGGAGGGCTATCGGGGAGCTGTTTTTT.

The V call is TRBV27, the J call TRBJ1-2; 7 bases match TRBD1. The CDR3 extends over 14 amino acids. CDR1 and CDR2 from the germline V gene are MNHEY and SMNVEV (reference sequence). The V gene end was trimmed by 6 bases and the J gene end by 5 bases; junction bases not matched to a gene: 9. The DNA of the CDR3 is TGTGCCAGCAGATTAGCGGGACAGCCATATGGCTACACCTTC. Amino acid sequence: CASRLAGQPYGYTF.

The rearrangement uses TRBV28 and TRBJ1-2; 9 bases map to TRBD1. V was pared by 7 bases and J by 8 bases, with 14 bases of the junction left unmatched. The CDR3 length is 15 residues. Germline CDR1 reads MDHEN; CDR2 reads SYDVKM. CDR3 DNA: TGTGCCAGCATTATCAACCCGGGACAGGGTGGAGGCTACACCTTC. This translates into CASIINPGQGGGYTF.

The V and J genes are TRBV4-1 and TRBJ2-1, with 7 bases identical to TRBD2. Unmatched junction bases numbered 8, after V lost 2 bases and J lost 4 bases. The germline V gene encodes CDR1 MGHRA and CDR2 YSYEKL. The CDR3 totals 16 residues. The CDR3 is CASSQIGRERYNEQFF. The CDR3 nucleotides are TGCGCCAGCAGCCAAATCGGGCGGGAGCGTTACAATGAGCAGTTCTTC.

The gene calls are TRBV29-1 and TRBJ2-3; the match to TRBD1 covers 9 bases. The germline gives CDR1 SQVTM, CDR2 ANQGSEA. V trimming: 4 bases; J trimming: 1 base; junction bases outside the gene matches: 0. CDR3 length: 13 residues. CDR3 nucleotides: TGCAGCGTTGGGACAGGGGGCACAGATACGCAGTATTTT. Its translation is CSVGTGGTDTQYF.

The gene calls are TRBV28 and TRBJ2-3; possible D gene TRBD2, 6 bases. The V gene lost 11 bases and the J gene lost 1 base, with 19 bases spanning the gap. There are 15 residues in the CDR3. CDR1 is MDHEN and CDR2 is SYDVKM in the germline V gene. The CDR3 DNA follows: TGTGCCGTCCGCGGTTTAGGGGAGGGCACAGATACGCAGTATTTT. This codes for CAVRGLGEGTDTQYF.

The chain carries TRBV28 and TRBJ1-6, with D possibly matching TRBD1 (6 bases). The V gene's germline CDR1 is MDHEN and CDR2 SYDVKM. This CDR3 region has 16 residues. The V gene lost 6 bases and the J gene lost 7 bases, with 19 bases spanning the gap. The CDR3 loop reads CASSTRQGRRNSPLHF. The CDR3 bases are TGTGCCAGCAGCACCCGGCAGGGGCGCAGGAATTCACCCCTCCACTTT.

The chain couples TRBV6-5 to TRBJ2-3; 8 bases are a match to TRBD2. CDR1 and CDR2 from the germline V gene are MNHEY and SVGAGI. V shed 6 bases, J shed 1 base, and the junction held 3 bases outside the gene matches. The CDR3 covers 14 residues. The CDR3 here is CASRQAGGTDTQYF. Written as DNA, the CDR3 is TGTGCCAGCAGACAAGCGGGAGGCACAGATACGCAGTATTTT.

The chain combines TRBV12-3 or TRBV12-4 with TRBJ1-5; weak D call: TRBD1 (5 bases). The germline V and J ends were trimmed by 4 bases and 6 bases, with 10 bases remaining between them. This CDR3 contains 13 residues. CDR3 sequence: CASSSPGFQPQHF. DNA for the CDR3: TGTGCCAGCAGTTCCCCAGGGTTTCAGCCCCAGCATTTT.

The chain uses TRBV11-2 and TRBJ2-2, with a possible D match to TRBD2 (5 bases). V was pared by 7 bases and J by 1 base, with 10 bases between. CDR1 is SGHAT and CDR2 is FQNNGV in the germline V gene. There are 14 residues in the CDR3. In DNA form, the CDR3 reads TGTGCCAGCATCAGTGAGGGGAACACCGGGGAGCTGTTTTTT. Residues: CASISEGNTGELFF.

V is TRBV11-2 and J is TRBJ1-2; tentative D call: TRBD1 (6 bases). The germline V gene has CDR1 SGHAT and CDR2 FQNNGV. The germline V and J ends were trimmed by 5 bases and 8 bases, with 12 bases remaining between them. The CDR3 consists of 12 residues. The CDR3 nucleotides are TGTGCCAGCAGCCTAACAGGGTACGGCTACACCTTC. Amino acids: CASSLTGYGYTF. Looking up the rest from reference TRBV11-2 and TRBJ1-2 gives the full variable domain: EAGVAQSPRYKIIEKRQSVAFWCNPISGHATLYWYQQILGQGPKLLIQFQNNGVVDDSQLPKDRFSAERLKGVDSTLKIQPAKLEDSAVYLCASSLTGYGYTFGSGTRLTVV.

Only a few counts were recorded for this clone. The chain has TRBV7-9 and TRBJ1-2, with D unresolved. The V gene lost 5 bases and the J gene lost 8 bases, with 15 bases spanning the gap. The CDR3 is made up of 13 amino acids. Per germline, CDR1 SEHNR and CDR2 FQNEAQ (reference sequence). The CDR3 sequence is CASSPERERGYTF. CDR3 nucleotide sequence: TGTGCCAGCAGCCCGGAGCGAGAAAGGGGCTACACCTTC.

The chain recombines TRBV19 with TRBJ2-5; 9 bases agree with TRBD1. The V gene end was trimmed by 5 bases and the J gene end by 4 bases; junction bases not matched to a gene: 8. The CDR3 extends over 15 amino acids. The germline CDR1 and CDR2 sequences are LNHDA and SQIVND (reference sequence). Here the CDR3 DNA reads TGTGCCAGTAGTCGGGGACAGGGAATTGGAGAGACCCAGTACTTC. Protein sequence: CASSRGQGIGETQYF. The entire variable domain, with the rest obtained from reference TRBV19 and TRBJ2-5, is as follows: DGGITQSPKYLFRKEGQNVTLSCEQNLNHDAMYWYRQDPGQGLRLIYYSQIVNDFQKGDIAEGYSVSREKKESFPLTVTSAQKNPTAFYLCASSRGQGIGETQYFGPGTRLLVL.

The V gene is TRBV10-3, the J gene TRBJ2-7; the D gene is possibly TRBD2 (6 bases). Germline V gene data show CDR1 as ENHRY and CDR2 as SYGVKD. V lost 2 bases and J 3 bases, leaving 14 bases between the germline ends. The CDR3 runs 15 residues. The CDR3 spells CAISEAEGSYYEQYF. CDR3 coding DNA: TGTGCCATCAGTGAGGCGGAGGGGAGCTACTACGAGCAGTACTTC.

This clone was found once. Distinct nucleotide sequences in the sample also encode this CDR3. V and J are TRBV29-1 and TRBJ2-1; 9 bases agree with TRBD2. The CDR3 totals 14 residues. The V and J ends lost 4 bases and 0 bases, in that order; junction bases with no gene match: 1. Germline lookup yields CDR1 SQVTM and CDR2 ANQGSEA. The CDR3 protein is CSVVSGSSYNEQFF. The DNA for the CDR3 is TGCAGCGTTGTTAGCGGGAGCTCCTACAATGAGCAGTTCTTC.

The CDR3 DNA is TGTGCCAGCTCACCGTCGGGGTTGGGGAACACTGAAGCTTTCTTT. Amino acid sequence: CASSPSGLGNTEAFF. The rearrangement links TRBV18 to TRBJ1-1, with D unresolved. Germline assignment: CDR1 KGHSH and CDR2 LQKENI. Trimming removed 3 bases at V and 1 base at J, with 12 bases between. The CDR3 loop spans 15 amino acids.